The next 25 T cell receptor beta chains were all read from a single sample in a study of response to subunit inactivated influenza vaccine. TCRdb called the RT-PCR reads again in MiXCR, with one record for every CDR3 protein. The sample lists about 650,000 distinct CDR3 sequences, approximately 14% occurring once. The source material was PBMCs from blood, sampled around 15 days before vaccination. The source of these receptors is a man aged 50 to 60 who received an inactivated influenza vaccine.

This clonotype was picked up many times. The chain is built from TRBV5-5 and TRBJ2-1; TRBD2 agrees at 8 bases. Germline-derived CDR1 and CDR2 are SGHKS and YYEKEE (reference sequence). The CDR3 has 16 amino acids. V lost 1 base to trimming and J lost 5 bases; unmatched junction nucleotides: 8. The CDR3 DNA reads as TGTGCCAGCAGCTTGCCCACTAGCGGAATCGACAATGAGCAGTTCTTC. This sequence encodes CASSLPTSGIDNEQFF.

The chain couples TRBV20-1 to TRBJ2-7; D is unclear. Germline V lookup: CDR1 DFQATT, CDR2 SNEGSKA (reference sequence). V lost 4 bases, J lost 3 bases, and 7 bases lay in between. The CDR3 covers 11 residues. The CDR3 protein is CSAMWGYEQYF. The CDR3, as DNA: TGCAGTGCTATGTGGGGCTACGAGCAGTACTTC.

V and J are TRBV5-6 and TRBJ1-4; 7 bases are shared with TRBD1. The germline CDR1 and CDR2 sequences are SGHDT and YYEEEE. Losses at the gene ends were 5 bases for V and 5 bases for J; bases not matched to a gene: 12. CDR3 length: 16 amino acids. The DNA for the CDR3 is TGTGCCAGCAGGCCTAGAGGGGGCGGTGGAAATGAAAAACTGTTTTTT. Its translation: CASRPRGGGGNEKLFF.

The rearrangement links TRBV2 to TRBJ2-6, with D hard to call. This CDR3 spans 15 amino acids. Germline values: CDR1 SNHLY, CDR2 FYNNEI. Trimming took 3 bases from V and 0 from J, leaving 6 bases between them. Written as DNA, the CDR3 is TGTGCCAGCAGTGAGCTGAACTCTGGGGCCAACGTCCTGACTTTC. Its translation is CASSELNSGANVLTF.

J is TRBJ2-1 and V is TRBV20-1; D ambiguous. Trimming shortened V by 8 bases and J by 6 bases, and 14 bases separated the two germline ends. The germline V gene has CDR1 DFQATT and CDR2 SNEGSKA (reference sequence). CDR3 length: 12 amino acids. The CDR3 DNA follows: TGCAGTTCTAACCGGTTGTCCAATGAGCAGTTCTTC. Amino acid sequence: CSSNRLSNEQFF.

This sequence joins TRBV6-2 or TRBV6-3 and TRBJ2-5; no clear D gene. CDR3 length: 11 amino acids. CDR1 and CDR2 from the germline V gene are MNHEY and SVGEGT. The V end lost 6 bases, the J end lost 12 bases, and 14 bases lay between the germline ends. CDR3 in DNA: TGTGCCAGCAGCAACATAGCAGTGAAGTACTTC. This gives the protein CASSNIAVKYF.

This clonotype was detected many times. The rearrangement links TRBV5-1 to TRBJ2-1; D is undetermined. Trimming shortened V by 0 bases and J by 9 bases, and 7 bases separated the two germline ends. CDR3 length: 12 residues. In germline, CDR1 is SGHRS, CDR2 YFSETQ. CDR3 in DNA: TGCGCCAGCAGCTTGGGTAGTGTTGAGCAGTTCTTC. It codes for CASSLGSVEQFF. Filled out from reference TRBV5-1 and TRBJ2-1, the complete variable domain reads KAGVTQTPRYLIKTRGQQVTLSCSPISGHRSVSWYQQTPGQGLQFLFEYFSETQRNKGNFPGRFSGRQFSNSRSEMNVSTLELGDSALYLCASSLGSVEQFFGPGTRLTVL.

This clonotype was recorded a few times. The rearrangement joins TRBV15 to TRBJ2-2, with TRBD1 identical over 7 bases. CDR1 and CDR2 from the germline V gene are LNHNV and YYDKDF (reference sequence). Trimming removed 9 bases from V and 8 bases from J; junction bases left unmatched: 9. This CDR3 spans 13 amino acids. CDR3 sequence: CATTGDEDGELFF. The CDR3 DNA follows: TGTGCCACAACAGGGGATGAGGATGGGGAGCTGTTTTTT.

CDR3 DNA: TGTGCCAGCAGTTACCGCCGAGGGGAGCAGTACTTC. Translated: CASSYRRGEQYF. This chain uses TRBV6-2 or TRBV6-3 with TRBJ2-7, with a tentative D call TRBD2 (5 bases). Trimming stripped 2 bases from V and 7 bases from J, with 9 bases between. CDR3 length: 12 residues. From germline, CDR1 is MNHEY and CDR2 SVGEGT.

The rearrangement links TRBV25-1 to TRBJ1-2, with 8 bases lining up with TRBD1. The CDR3 runs to 15 residues. V lost 1 base, J lost 7 bases, and 8 bases stayed unmatched. In germline, CDR1 is MGHDK, CDR2 SYGVNS. The CDR3 spells CASSELAGGAGGYTF. The CDR3 bases are TGTGCCAGCAGTGAATTGGCAGGGGGCGCCGGTGGCTACACCTTC.

This clonotype has only a few counts. The chain employs TRBV5-1 and TRBJ2-4; 9 bases align to TRBD1. The V segment lost 4 bases and the J segment 1 base; nucleotides outside the gene matches: 9. The germline V gene encodes CDR1 SGHRS and CDR2 YFSETQ. The CDR3 has 17 amino acids. The CDR3: CASSVTGTGLAKNIQYF. CDR3 coding DNA: TGCGCCAGCAGCGTAACCGGGACAGGGTTGGCCAAAAACATTCAGTACTTC.

A few counts support this clonotype. The rearrangement links TRBV5-1 to TRBJ2-7; D unclear. CDR1 and CDR2 from the germline V gene are SGHRS and YFSETQ. The CDR3 is 13 amino acids. The ends were cut back, 0 bases at V and 4 bases at J, with 8 bases in the middle. This CDR3 reads CASSLARRYEQYF. The CDR3 DNA reads TGCGCCAGCAGCTTGGCCCGGAGATACGAGCAGTACTTC.

This chain links TRBV12-3 or TRBV12-4 with TRBJ2-5, with 7 bases matching TRBD2. Trimming took 6 bases from V and 4 from J; bases not matched to a gene: 5. The CDR3 length is 13 residues. CDR3 DNA sequence: TGTGCCAGCAGAAAACTAGCGAGAGAGACCCAGTACTTC. Its translation: CASRKLARETQYF.

This clonotype came up many times. The rearrangement links TRBV4-2 to TRBJ2-5, with no clear D. The CDR3 spans 17 residues. Germline CDR1 is LGHNA and CDR2 is YNFKEQ. Deletions cut 0 bases from V and 5 bases from J, with 19 bases between. Written as DNA, the CDR3 is TGTGCCAGCAGCCAAGATGCCCCCTCCAACAAACGGGAGACCCAGTACTTC. It specifies CASSQDAPSNKRETQYF.

This clonotype was observed many times. DNA of the CDR3: TGTGCCAGCAGCCAGAGACAGACCGGGGACACTGAAGCTTTCTTT. It translates to CASSQRQTGDTEAFF. The V call is TRBV5-4, the J call TRBJ1-1; tentatively, D is TRBD1 (5 bases). CDR1 is SGHNT, CDR2 YYREEE, per germline (reference sequence). Trimming shortened V by 4 bases and J by 3 bases, and 16 bases separated the two germline ends. The CDR3 contains 15 residues. Supplemented by reference TRBV5-4 and TRBJ1-1, the full variable domain reads ETGVTQSPTHLIKTRGQQVTLRCSSQSGHNTVSWYQQALGQGPQFIFQYYREEENGRGNFPPRFSGLQFPNYSSELNVNALELDDSALYLCASSQRQTGDTEAFFGQGTRLTVV.

This clonotype was seen more than once but under ten times. The V call is TRBV27, the J call TRBJ2-1; D may be TRBD2 (7 bases). Germline CDR1 is MNHEY and CDR2 is SMNVEV (reference sequence). V lost 8 bases, J lost 7 bases, and 21 bases lay in between. This CDR3 comprises 15 residues. This CDR3 reads CASWDLLGGGNEQFF. In DNA, the CDR3 is TGTGCCAGCTGGGACCTACTAGGGGGAGGGAATGAGCAGTTCTTC.

A note on this clonotype: One end of the junction fails to match germline, which may point to a read error. The rearrangement joins TRBV7-9 to TRBJ2-5; the match to TRBD2 covers 8 bases. Per germline, CDR1 SEHNR and CDR2 FQNEAQ (reference sequence). CDR3 length: 15 amino acids. In DNA, the CDR3 is TGTGGCAGCAGCTTAGTGGCGGGGGGCCAAGAGACCCAGTACTTC. It translates to CGSSLVAGGQETQYF.

This clonotype was observed a handful of times. This chain connects TRBV4-2 to TRBJ2-3, with TRBD1 as a possible D gene (6 bases). CDR3 size: 15 residues. CDR1 is LGHNA, CDR2 YNFKEQ, per germline. Trimming pared 0 bases from V and 1 base from J, leaving 8 bases between. CDR3 nucleotide sequence: TGTGCCAGCAGCCAAGATCAGGGGCGCACAGATACGCAGTATTTT. It encodes CASSQDQGRTDTQYF.

CDR3 in amino acids: CASSLLQEGGYTF. The DNA of the CDR3 is TGCGCCAGCAGCTTGTTACAGGAAGGAGGCTACACCTTC. The J gene is TRBJ1-2, the V gene TRBV5-1; D perhaps matches TRBD1 (5 bases). Germline CDR1 reads SGHRS; CDR2 reads YFSETQ. The CDR3 loop spans 13 amino acids. The ends were cut back, 1 base at V and 8 bases at J, with 12 bases in the middle.

The chain is built from TRBV10-3 and TRBJ2-7; TRBD1 is a possible D gene (6 bases). The V gene's germline CDR1 is ENHRY and CDR2 SYGVKD. The CDR3 covers 15 residues. Between the trimmed V and J ends, which lost 0 bases and 2 bases, there was a span of 11 bases. The CDR3 is CAISESLGAPYEQYF. CDR3 nucleotides: TGTGCCATCAGTGAGTCTCTGGGGGCCCCCTACGAGCAGTACTTC.

The rearrangement uses TRBV20-1 and TRBJ2-2, with a tentative D call TRBD1 (6 bases). V was pared by 3 bases and J by 11 bases, with 10 bases between. CDR1 is DFQATT, CDR2 SNEGSKA, per germline (reference sequence). CDR3 length: 11 amino acids. CDR3 sequence (DNA): TGCAGTGCTAGTGACAGGCGCGAGCTGTTTTTT. Encoded protein: CSASDRRELFF.

This chain connects TRBV7-9 to TRBJ2-5, with no clear D. This CDR3 has 14 residues. The germline V gene has CDR1 SEHNR and CDR2 FQNEAQ (reference sequence). V was shortened by 5 bases and J by 4 bases, with 14 bases between the two germline ends. CDR3 loop: CASSLPVLAETQYF. The CDR3 coding sequence is TGTGCCAGCAGCCTCCCTGTCCTGGCAGAGACCCAGTACTTC. Drawing the rest from reference TRBV7-9 and TRBJ2-5, the complete variable domain is DTGVSQNPRHKITKRGQNVTFRCDPISEHNRLYWYRQTLGQGPEFLTYFQNEAQLEKSRLLSDRFSAERPKGSFSTLEIQRTEQGDSAMYLCASSLPVLAETQYFGPGTRLLVL.

The gene calls are TRBV4-1 and TRBJ1-2; weak D call: TRBD1 (5 bases). V lost 3 bases and J lost 1, with 12 bases in between. This CDR3 contains 15 residues. The germline V gene encodes CDR1 MGHRA and CDR2 YSYEKL. The CDR3 DNA is TGCGCCAGCAGCCATGTATCGGGGGTTAACTATGGCTACACCTTC. Its translation: CASSHVSGVNYGYTF.

This clonotype was detected a few times. In DNA form, the CDR3 reads TGCGCCAGCAGCTTGGACAGACTCAGCTCCTATAATTCACCCCTCCACTTT. Translated, it gives CASSLDRLSSYNSPLHF. The chain couples TRBV5-1 to TRBJ1-6; D is uncertain. The CDR3 runs 17 residues. Germline V gives CDR1 SGHRS, CDR2 YFSETQ. V was trimmed by 0 bases and J by 0 bases, leaving 10 bases between them.

The chain carries TRBV5-1 and TRBJ2-7, with 7 positions matching TRBD1. The germline gives CDR1 SGHRS, CDR2 YFSETQ. Trimming at V came to 4 bases and at J to 3 bases, leaving 10 bases not matched to a gene. The CDR3 has 15 residues. CDR3 sequence reads: CASSQDRTPIYEQYF. Written as DNA, the CDR3 is TGCGCCAGCAGCCAGGACAGGACACCAATCTACGAGCAGTACTTC.